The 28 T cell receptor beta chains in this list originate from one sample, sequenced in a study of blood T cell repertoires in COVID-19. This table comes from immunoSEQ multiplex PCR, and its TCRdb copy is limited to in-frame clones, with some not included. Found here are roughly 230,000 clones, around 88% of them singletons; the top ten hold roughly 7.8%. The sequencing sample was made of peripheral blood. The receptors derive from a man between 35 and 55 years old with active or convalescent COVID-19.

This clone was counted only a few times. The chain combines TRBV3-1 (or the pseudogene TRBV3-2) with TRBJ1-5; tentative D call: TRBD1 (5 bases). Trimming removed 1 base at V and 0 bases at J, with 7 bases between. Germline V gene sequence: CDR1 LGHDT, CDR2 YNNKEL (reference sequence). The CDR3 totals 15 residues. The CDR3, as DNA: TGTGCCAGCAGCCAAGCAGGGTATAGCAATCAGCCCCAGCATTTT. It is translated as CASSQAGYSNQPQHF.

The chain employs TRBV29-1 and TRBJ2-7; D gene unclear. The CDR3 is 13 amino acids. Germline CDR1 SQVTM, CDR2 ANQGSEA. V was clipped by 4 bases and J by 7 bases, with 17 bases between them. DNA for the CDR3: TGCAGCGTTGGTGGGTACGGCGGCGCGGAGCAGTACTTC. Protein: CSVGGYGGAEQYF.

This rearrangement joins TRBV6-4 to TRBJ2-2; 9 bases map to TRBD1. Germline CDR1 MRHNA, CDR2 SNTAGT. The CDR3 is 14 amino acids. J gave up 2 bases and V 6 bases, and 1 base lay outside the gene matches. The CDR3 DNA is TGTGCCAGCAGGGGACAGGGAAACACCGGGGAGCTGTTTTTT. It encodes CASRGQGNTGELFF.

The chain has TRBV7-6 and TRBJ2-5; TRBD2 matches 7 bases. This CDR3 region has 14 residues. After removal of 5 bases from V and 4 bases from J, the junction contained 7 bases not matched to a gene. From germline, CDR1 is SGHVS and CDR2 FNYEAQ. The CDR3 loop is CASSPPRGIETQYF. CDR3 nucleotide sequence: TGTGCCAGCAGCCCCCCGCGGGGGATAGAGACCCAGTACTTC.

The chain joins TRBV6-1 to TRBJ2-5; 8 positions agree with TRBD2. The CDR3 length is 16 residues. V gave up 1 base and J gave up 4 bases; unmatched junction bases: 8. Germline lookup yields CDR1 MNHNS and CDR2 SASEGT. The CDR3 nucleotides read TGTGCCAGCAGTGAAGTTTGGGGACTAGGCGTAGAGACCCAGTACTTC. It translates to CASSEVWGLGVETQYF.

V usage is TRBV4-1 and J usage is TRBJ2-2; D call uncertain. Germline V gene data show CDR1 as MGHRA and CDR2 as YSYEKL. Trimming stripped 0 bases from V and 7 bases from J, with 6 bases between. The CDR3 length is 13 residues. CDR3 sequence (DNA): TGCGCCAGCAGCCAAGATCCCTACGGGGAGCTGTTTTTT. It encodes CASSQDPYGELFF.

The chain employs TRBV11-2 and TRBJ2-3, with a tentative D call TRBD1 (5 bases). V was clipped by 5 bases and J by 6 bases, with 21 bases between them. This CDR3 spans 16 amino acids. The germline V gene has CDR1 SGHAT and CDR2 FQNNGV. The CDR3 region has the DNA TGTGCCAGCAGCCCCATAGTGGGGCAGGGTGAGGATACGCAGTATTTT. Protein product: CASSPIVGQGEDTQYF.

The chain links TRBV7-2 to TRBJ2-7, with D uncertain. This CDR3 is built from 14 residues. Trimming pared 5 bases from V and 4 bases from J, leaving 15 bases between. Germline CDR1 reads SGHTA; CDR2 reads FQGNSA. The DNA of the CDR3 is TGTGCCAGCAGCCCCTATGGCACAGTTTACGAGCAGTACTTC. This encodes CASSPYGTVYEQYF.

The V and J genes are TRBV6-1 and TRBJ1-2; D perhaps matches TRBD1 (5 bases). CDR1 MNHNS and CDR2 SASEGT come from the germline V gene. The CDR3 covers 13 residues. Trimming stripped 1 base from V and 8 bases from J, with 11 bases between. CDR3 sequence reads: CASSEGAGWGYTF. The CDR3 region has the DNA TGTGCCAGCAGTGAAGGGGCAGGGTGGGGCTACACCTTC.

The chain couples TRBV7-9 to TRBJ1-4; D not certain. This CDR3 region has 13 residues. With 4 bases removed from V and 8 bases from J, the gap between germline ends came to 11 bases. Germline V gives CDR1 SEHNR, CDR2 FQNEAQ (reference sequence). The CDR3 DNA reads TGTGCCAGCAGCTCCCTCGGAGGAGAAAAACTGTTTTTT. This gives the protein CASSSLGGEKLFF.

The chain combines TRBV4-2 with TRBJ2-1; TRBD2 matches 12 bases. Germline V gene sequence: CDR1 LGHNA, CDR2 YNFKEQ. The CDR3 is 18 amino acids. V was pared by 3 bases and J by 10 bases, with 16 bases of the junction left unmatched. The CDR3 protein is CASSQAPTLAGGREEQFF. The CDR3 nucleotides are TGTGCCAGCAGCCAGGCCCCAACCCTAGCGGGGGGGCGGGAGGAGCAGTTCTTC.

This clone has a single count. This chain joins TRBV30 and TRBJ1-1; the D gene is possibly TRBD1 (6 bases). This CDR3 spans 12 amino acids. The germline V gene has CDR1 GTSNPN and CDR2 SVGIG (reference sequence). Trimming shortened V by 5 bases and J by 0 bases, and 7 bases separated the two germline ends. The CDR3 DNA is TGTGCCTGGGACAGGATGAACACTGAAGCTTTCTTT. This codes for CAWDRMNTEAFF.

The CDR3, as DNA: TGTGCCAGCAGGGGGGCCCTCGGCGCCTACGAGCAGTACTTC. It specifies CASRGALGAYEQYF. The chain recombines TRBV6-5 with TRBJ2-7, with D perhaps TRBD1 (6 bases). The germline gives CDR1 MNHEY, CDR2 SVGAGI. CDR3 length equals 14 residues. V dropped 6 bases and J dropped 2 bases, with 14 bases sitting between them.

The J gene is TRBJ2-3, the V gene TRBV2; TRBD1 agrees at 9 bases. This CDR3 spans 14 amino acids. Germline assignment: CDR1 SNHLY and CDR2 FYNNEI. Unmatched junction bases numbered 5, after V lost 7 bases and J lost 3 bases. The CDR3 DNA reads TGTGCCAGCACCCTGGACAGGGGAACAGATACGCAGTATTTT. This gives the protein CASTLDRGTDTQYF.

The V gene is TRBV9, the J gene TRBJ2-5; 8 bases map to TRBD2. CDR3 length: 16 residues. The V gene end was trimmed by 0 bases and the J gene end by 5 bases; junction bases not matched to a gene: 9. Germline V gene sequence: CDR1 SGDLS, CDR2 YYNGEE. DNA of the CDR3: TGTGCCAGCAGCGTAGGGACGGGAGGGCCTGTTGAGACCCAGTACTTC. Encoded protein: CASSVGTGGPVETQYF. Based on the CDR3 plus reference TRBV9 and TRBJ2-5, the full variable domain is DSGVTQTPKHLITATGQRVTLRCSPRSGDLSVYWYQQSLDQGLQFLIQYYNGEERAKGNILERFSAQQFPDLHSELNLSSLELGDSALYFCASSVGTGGPVETQYFGPGTRLLVL.

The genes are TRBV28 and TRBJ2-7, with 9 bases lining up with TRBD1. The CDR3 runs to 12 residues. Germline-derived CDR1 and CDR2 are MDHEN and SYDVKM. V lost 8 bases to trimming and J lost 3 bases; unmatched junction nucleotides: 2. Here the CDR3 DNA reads TGTGCCAGCCGGGACAGGGTCTACGAGCAGTACTTC. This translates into CASRDRVYEQYF. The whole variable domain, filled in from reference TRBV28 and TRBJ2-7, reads DVKVTQSSRYLVKRTGEKVFLECVQDMDHENMFWYRQDPGLGLRLIYFSYDVKMKEKGDIPEGYSVSREKKERFSLILESASTNQTSMYLCASRDRVYEQYFGPGTRLTVT.

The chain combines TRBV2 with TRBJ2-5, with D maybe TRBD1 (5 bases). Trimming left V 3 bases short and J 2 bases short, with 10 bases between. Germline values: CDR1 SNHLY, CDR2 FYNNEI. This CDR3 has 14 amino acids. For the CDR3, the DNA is TGTGCCAGCAGTGATTGGGGCGTACAAGAGACCCAGTACTTC. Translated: CASSDWGVQETQYF.

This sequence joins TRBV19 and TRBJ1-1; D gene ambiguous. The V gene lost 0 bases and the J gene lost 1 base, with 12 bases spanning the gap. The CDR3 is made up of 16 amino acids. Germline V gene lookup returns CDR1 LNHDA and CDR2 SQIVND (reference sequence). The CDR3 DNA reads TGTGCCAGTAGTATAGATCGAGAGAAGAAGAACACTGAAGCTTTCTTT. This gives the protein CASSIDREKKNTEAFF.

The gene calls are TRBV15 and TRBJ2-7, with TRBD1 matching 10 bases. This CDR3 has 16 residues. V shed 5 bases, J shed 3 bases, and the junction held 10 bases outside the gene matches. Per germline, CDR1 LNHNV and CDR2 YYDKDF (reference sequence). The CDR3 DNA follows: TGTGCCACCAGCTTTCGTACTGACAGGGGGCTCTACGAGCAGTACTTC. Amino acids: CATSFRTDRGLYEQYF. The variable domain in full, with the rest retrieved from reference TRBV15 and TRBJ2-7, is DAMVIQNPRYQVTQFGKPVTLSCSQTLNHNVMYWYQQKSSQAPKLLFHYYDKDFNNEADTPDNFQSRRPNTSFCFLDIRSPGLGDTAMYLCATSFRTDRGLYEQYFGPGTRLTVT.

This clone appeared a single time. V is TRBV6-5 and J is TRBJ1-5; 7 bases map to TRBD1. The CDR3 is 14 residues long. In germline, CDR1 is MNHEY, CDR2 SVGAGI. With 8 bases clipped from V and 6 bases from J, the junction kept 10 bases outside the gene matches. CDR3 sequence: CASGTLQGPQPQHF. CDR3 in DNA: TGTGCCAGCGGAACCTTACAGGGGCCTCAGCCCCAGCATTTT.

CDR3: CASSRGNTGELFF. CDR3 DNA sequence: TGTGCCAGCAGCCGCGGTAACACCGGGGAGCTGTTTTTT. The gene calls are TRBV4-2 and TRBJ2-2; no clear D. This CDR3 comprises 13 residues. Trimming left V 4 bases short and J 2 bases short, with 5 bases between. Germline V gene sequence: CDR1 LGHNA, CDR2 YNFKEQ.

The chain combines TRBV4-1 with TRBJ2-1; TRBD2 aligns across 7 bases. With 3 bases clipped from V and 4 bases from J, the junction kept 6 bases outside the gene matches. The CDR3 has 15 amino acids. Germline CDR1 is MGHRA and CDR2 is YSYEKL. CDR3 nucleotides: TGCGCCAGCAGCCAGTCGGGACTACCGTACAATGAGCAGTTCTTC. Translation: CASSQSGLPYNEQFF.

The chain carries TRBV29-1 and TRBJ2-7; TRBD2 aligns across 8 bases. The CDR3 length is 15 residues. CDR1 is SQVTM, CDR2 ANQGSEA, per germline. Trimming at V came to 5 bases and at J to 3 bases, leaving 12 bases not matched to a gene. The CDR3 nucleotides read TGCAGCGTTTCTCGGGTGGAGCGGGGGATCTACGAGCAGTACTTC. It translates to CSVSRVERGIYEQYF.

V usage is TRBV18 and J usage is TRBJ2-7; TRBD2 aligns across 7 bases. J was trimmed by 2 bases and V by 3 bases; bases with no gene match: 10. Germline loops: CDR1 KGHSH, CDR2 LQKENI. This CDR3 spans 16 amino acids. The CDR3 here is CASSPSTGAGTYEQYF. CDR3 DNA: TGTGCCAGCTCACCTTCTACCGGAGCGGGGACCTACGAGCAGTACTTC.

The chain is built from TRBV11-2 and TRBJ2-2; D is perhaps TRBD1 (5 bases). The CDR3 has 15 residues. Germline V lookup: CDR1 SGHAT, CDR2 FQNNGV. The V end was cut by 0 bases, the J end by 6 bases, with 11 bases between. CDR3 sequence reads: CASSLEGLGSGELFF. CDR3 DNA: TGTGCCAGCAGCTTAGAGGGGCTAGGATCCGGGGAGCTGTTTTTT.

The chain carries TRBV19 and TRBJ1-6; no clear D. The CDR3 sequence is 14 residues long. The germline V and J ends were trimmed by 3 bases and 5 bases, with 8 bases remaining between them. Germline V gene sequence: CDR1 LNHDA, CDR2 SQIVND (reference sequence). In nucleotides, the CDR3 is TGTGCCAGTAGTATCGGAGCGAATAATTCACCCCTCCACTTT. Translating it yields CASSIGANNSPLHF.

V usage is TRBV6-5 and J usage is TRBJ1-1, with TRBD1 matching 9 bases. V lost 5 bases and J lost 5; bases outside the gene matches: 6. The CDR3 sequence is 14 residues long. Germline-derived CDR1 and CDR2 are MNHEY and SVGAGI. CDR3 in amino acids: CASSHPGQGTEAFF. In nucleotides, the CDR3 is TGTGCCAGCAGTCACCCGGGACAGGGTACTGAAGCTTTCTTT.

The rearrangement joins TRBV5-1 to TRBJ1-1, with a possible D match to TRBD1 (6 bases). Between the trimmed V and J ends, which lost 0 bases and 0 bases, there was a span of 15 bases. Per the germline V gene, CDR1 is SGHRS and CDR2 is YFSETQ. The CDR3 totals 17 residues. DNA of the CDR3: TGCGCCAGCAGCTTGGCCAAGGGGGGGAACGTGAACACTGAAGCTTTCTTT. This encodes CASSLAKGGNVNTEAFF.